The rows below give T cell receptor beta chains drawn from one sample of a study of shared clonotypes between healthy human individuals. Only in-frame clones appear in the TCRdb table, and some are missing; sequencing was by immunoSEQ multiplex PCR. The data contain some 2.1 million clones, roughly 93% of them singletons. The sequenced sample consisted of naive CD8+ T cells from PBMCs. The receptors were sampled from a man aged 18 to 29 in good health. Some clones in this sample may be carry-over from other donors' samples. Each CDR3 is given with its conserved first and last residue. Fields, in order: J gene, V gene, D gene, clone size, CDR3 DNA, CDR3 protein. A D gene is named only where the DNA matches it firmly. Size tells how often a clone was seen (once, few, many) or the class of an expanded clone, and some rows leave it out.

j_gene: TRBJ2-7; v_gene: TRBV27; d_gene: TRBD1; abundance: NA; CDR3nt: TGTGCCAGCAGTGCGGAGACAGGGGATGAGTCAGACGAGCAGTACTTC; CDR3aa: CASSAETGDESDEQYF
j_gene: TRBJ2-7; v_gene: TRBV10-2; d_gene: NA; abundance: NA; CDR3nt: TGCGCCAGCAGTGAGTCGGGGACTTCCTACGAGCAGTACTTC; CDR3aa: CASSESGTSYEQYF
j_gene: TRBJ1-2; v_gene: TRBV14; d_gene: TRBD1; abundance: NA; CDR3nt: TGTGCCAGCAGCCAATCCCCCCAAAGGGGGCGCCGGGATGGCTACACCTTC; CDR3aa: CASSQSPQRGRRDGYTF
j_gene: TRBJ2-1; v_gene: TRBV4-3; d_gene: TRBD2; abundance: NA; CDR3nt: TGCGCCAGCAGCCAAGCTCTCCCTTGGCGGGAGGGCCTCAAGGAGCAGTTCTTC; CDR3aa: CASSQALPWREGLKEQFF
j_gene: TRBJ2-7; v_gene: TRBV27; d_gene: NA; abundance: NA; CDR3nt: TGTGCCAGCAGTGGCCGTCGGGGGGCTTTGTACGAGCAGTACTTC; CDR3aa: CASSGRRGALYEQYF
j_gene: TRBJ2-7; v_gene: TRBV7-9; d_gene: NA; abundance: NA; CDR3nt: TGTGCCAGCAGCACCCGTGTGGGGACGCAAGGCGACGAGCAGTACTTC; CDR3aa: CASSTRVGTQGDEQYF
j_gene: TRBJ2-7; v_gene: TRBV9; d_gene: TRBD1; abundance: NA; CDR3nt: TGTGCCAGCAGCGCTGGACCGGGACAGGGGACCTACGAGCAGTACTTC; CDR3aa: CASSAGPGQGTYEQYF
j_gene: TRBJ2-7; v_gene: TRBV2; d_gene: TRBD1; abundance: NA; CDR3nt: TGTGCCAGCACATCGGGACAGGCGACCTACGAGCAGTACTTC; CDR3aa: CASTSGQATYEQYF
j_gene: TRBJ2-7; v_gene: TRBV28; d_gene: TRBD1; abundance: once; CDR3nt: TGTGCCAGCAGCAGGGGGCCCCCATACGAGCAGTACTTC; CDR3aa: CASSRGPPYEQYF
j_gene: TRBJ2-1; v_gene: TRBV5-4; d_gene: NA; abundance: NA; CDR3nt: TGTGCCAGCAGCAAAAGAAGGAATGAGCAGTTCTTC; CDR3aa: CASSKRRNEQFF
j_gene: TRBJ2-2; v_gene: TRBV10-2; d_gene: TRBD2; abundance: NA; CDR3nt: TGCGCCAGCAGTGATCTAGCGGGAGAGCAGGACACCGGGGAGCTGTTTTTT; CDR3aa: CASSDLAGEQDTGELFF
j_gene: TRBJ2-1; v_gene: TRBV19; d_gene: NA; abundance: NA; CDR3nt: TGTGCCAGTAGCACAGCAAGTAATGAGCAGTTCTTC; CDR3aa: CASSTASNEQFF
j_gene: TRBJ2-5; v_gene: TRBV27; d_gene: TRBD2; abundance: NA; CDR3nt: TGTGCCAGCAGTTTTCAATTAGCGGGAGGAGGAGAGACCCAGTACTTC; CDR3aa: CASSFQLAGGGETQYF
j_gene: TRBJ2-7; v_gene: TRBV6-5; d_gene: NA; abundance: NA; CDR3nt: TGTGCCAGCAGTCTCCGGGTCGACAACCACGAGCAGTACTTC; CDR3aa: CASSLRVDNHEQYF
j_gene: TRBJ1-1; v_gene: TRBV18; d_gene: NA; abundance: NA; CDR3nt: TGTGCCAGCTCACCACCAGGAACTCCGAACACTGAAGCTTTCTTT; CDR3aa: CASSPPGTPNTEAFF
j_gene: TRBJ2-7; v_gene: TRBV9; d_gene: NA; abundance: NA; CDR3nt: TGTGCCAGCAACCCGCTGGGGTCTTCCTACGAGCAGTACTTC; CDR3aa: CASNPLGSSYEQYF
j_gene: TRBJ2-5; v_gene: TRBV7-8; d_gene: NA; abundance: NA; CDR3nt: TGTGCCAGCAGCGCGATACAGGCCCCGGGGATCGAGACCCAGTACTTC; CDR3aa: CASSAIQAPGIETQYF
j_gene: TRBJ2-7; v_gene: TRBV25-1; d_gene: NA; abundance: NA; CDR3nt: TGTGCCAGCAGTGACCAGGGCCTATACGAGCAGTACTTC; CDR3aa: CASSDQGLYEQYF
j_gene: TRBJ2-7; v_gene: TRBV10-3; d_gene: NA; abundance: NA; CDR3nt: TGTGCCATCAGGGGGTTGGGGATCTACGAGCAGTACTTC; CDR3aa: CAIRGLGIYEQYF
j_gene: TRBJ1-1; v_gene: TRBV5-6; d_gene: NA; abundance: NA; CDR3nt: TGTGCCAGCACCCTTGCAGGCCGGTCCGGGGGGTCTGAAGCTTTCTTT; CDR3aa: CASTLAGRSGGSEAFF
j_gene: TRBJ2-5; v_gene: TRBV27; d_gene: TRBD2; abundance: NA; CDR3nt: TGTGCCAGCAGTAAAGGGCCGGGAGGGCCGGAGACCCAGTACTTC; CDR3aa: CASSKGPGGPETQYF
j_gene: TRBJ1-1; v_gene: TRBV10-3; d_gene: NA; abundance: NA; CDR3nt: TGTGCCATCAGTGAGCTCCCGGGGGGGCCGAGTCACACTGAAGCTTTCTTT; CDR3aa: CAISELPGGPSHTEAFF
j_gene: TRBJ2-1; v_gene: TRBV5-6; d_gene: TRBD1; abundance: NA; CDR3nt: TGTGCCAGCAGCTCGGACAGGGGGAATGAGCAGTTCTTC; CDR3aa: CASSSDRGNEQFF
j_gene: TRBJ1-1; v_gene: TRBV11-3; d_gene: NA; abundance: NA; CDR3nt: TGTGCCAGCAGCTCCAGGGGGAACACTGAAGCTTTCTTT; CDR3aa: CASSSRGNTEAFF
j_gene: TRBJ2-7; v_gene: TRBV18; d_gene: NA; abundance: NA; CDR3nt: TGTGCCAGCTCACCCCCGGACTCCTACGAGCAGTACTTC; CDR3aa: CASSPPDSYEQYF
j_gene: TRBJ2-5; v_gene: TRBV4-2; d_gene: TRBD1; abundance: NA; CDR3nt: TGTGCCAGCAGCCAAGTTAGAAAGGACAGGGGGCTCGAGGAGACCCAGTACTTC; CDR3aa: CASSQVRKDRGLEETQYF
j_gene: TRBJ2-7; v_gene: TRBV7-2; d_gene: TRBD1; abundance: once; CDR3nt: TGTGCCAGCAGCCTGCCGGGACAGCTAAGGAGCGAGCAGTACTTC; CDR3aa: CASSLPGQLRSEQYF
j_gene: TRBJ1-4; v_gene: TRBV4-3; d_gene: NA; abundance: NA; CDR3nt: TGCGCCAGCAGTCATGGGGGGGCTCGGAATGAAAAACTGTTTTTT; CDR3aa: CASSHGGARNEKLFF
j_gene: TRBJ2-1; v_gene: TRBV29-1; d_gene: TRBD2; abundance: NA; CDR3nt: TGCAGCGCCGCCCGACTAGCGGGAGTATCTAACAATGAGCAGTTCTTC; CDR3aa: CSAARLAGVSNNEQFF
j_gene: TRBJ1-5; v_gene: TRBV5-6; d_gene: TRBD1; abundance: NA; CDR3nt: TGTGCCAGCAGCTTGGGGACAGGGTTCCAGCCCCAGCATTTT; CDR3aa: CASSLGTGFQPQHF
j_gene: TRBJ2-3; v_gene: TRBV6-6; d_gene: NA; abundance: NA; CDR3nt: TGTGCTACAAGTCGAGTAGCGGCTAGCACAGATACGCAGTATTTT; CDR3aa: CATSRVAASTDTQYF
j_gene: TRBJ2-7; v_gene: TRBV7-8; d_gene: NA; abundance: NA; CDR3nt: TGTGCCAGCAGCTTAGAGGAGGGAAGGGTAACCTACGAGCAGTACTTC; CDR3aa: CASSLEEGRVTYEQYF
j_gene: TRBJ1-1; v_gene: TRBV11-2; d_gene: NA; abundance: NA; CDR3nt: TGTGCCAGCAGCTTGTTGGCGGGCGGGATGAACACTGAAGCTTTCTTT; CDR3aa: CASSLLAGGMNTEAFF
j_gene: TRBJ1-2; v_gene: TRBV7-9; d_gene: TRBD1; abundance: NA; CDR3nt: TGTGCCAGCAGCCCCCCGGCAGGGGGAAGGTATGGCTACACCTTC; CDR3aa: CASSPPAGGRYGYTF
j_gene: TRBJ2-7; v_gene: TRBV11-2; d_gene: TRBD2; abundance: NA; CDR3nt: TGTGCCAGCAGCCCGCCGACTAGCGGGAGCTACGAGCAGTACTTC; CDR3aa: CASSPPTSGSYEQYF
j_gene: TRBJ2-1; v_gene: TRBV5-1; d_gene: TRBD1; abundance: NA; CDR3nt: TGCGCCAGCAGCTCTCCGGGACAGGGCACCAATGAGCAGTTCTTC; CDR3aa: CASSSPGQGTNEQFF
j_gene: TRBJ2-7; v_gene: TRBV2; d_gene: NA; abundance: NA; CDR3nt: TGTGCCAGCCGCCTTTTTTCGGAAATTACCTACGAGCAGTACTTC; CDR3aa: CASRLFSEITYEQYF
j_gene: TRBJ1-2; v_gene: TRBV11-2; d_gene: TRBD1; abundance: NA; CDR3nt: TGTGCCAGCAGCTCTGGGACAGTCTATGGCTACACCTTC; CDR3aa: CASSSGTVYGYTF
j_gene: TRBJ2-1; v_gene: TRBV11-2; d_gene: NA; abundance: NA; CDR3nt: TGTGCCAGCAGCGGAGATAATGAGCAGTTCTTC; CDR3aa: CASSGDNEQFF
j_gene: TRBJ2-3; v_gene: TRBV11-1; d_gene: TRBD1; abundance: NA; CDR3nt: TGTGCCAGCAGCCCAGAGGGACAGAAGTATTTT; CDR3aa: CASSPEGQKYF
j_gene: TRBJ1-4; v_gene: TRBV4-2; d_gene: NA; abundance: NA; CDR3nt: TGTGCCAGCAGCATAGGGGAGGGTGAAAAACTGTTTTTT; CDR3aa: CASSIGEGEKLFF
j_gene: TRBJ2-5; v_gene: TRBV4-3; d_gene: NA; abundance: NA; CDR3nt: TGCGCCAGCAGCCAAACTCACCGGGCCAAAGAGACCCAGTACTTC; CDR3aa: CASSQTHRAKETQYF
j_gene: TRBJ2-7; v_gene: TRBV13; d_gene: NA; abundance: NA; CDR3nt: TGTGCCAGCAGCTTTCGGACTATAAGCTACGAGCAGTACTTC; CDR3aa: CASSFRTISYEQYF
j_gene: TRBJ1-2; v_gene: TRBV28; d_gene: TRBD1; abundance: NA; CDR3nt: TGTGCCAGCACTGCCCTAGGGACAGCCTCTGATTCCACCTTC; CDR3aa: CASTALGTASDSTF
j_gene: TRBJ2-1; v_gene: TRBV11-2; d_gene: NA; abundance: NA; CDR3nt: TGTGCCAGCAGCTCCCGGGACAATAACAATGAGCAGTTCTTC; CDR3aa: CASSSRDNNNEQFF